Listed here are 21 T cell receptor beta chains from one sample, sequenced in a study of blood T cell repertoires in COVID-19. This table comes from immunoSEQ multiplex PCR, and its TCRdb copy is limited to in-frame clones, with some not included. In the table there are roughly 210,000 clones, about nine tenths of which are singletons. The sequencing sample was made of PBMCs or T cells enriched from blood (not recorded which). The origin of the receptors is a man between 25 and 39 years old in a cohort exposed to, infected with or recovered from COVID-19 (not recorded which).

The rearrangement links TRBV12-5 to TRBJ1-2; D remains ambiguous. Germline CDR1 LGHNT, CDR2 FRNRAP. There are 13 residues in the CDR3. V was shortened by 6 bases and J by 5 bases, with 13 bases between the two germline ends. In DNA form, the CDR3 reads TGTGCTAGTGGGTCCCTATCCCGTTATGGCTACACCTTC. Its protein product is CASGSLSRYGYTF. The full variable domain, rest sourced from reference TRBV12-5 and TRBJ1-2, is DARVTQTPRHKVTEMGQEVTMRCQPILGHNTVFWYRQTMMQGLELLAYFRNRAPLDDSGMPKDRFSAEMPDATLATLKIQPSEPRDSAVYFCASGSLSRYGYTFGSGTRLTVV.

The chain carries TRBV11-2 and TRBJ1-1, with D perhaps TRBD1 (5 bases). V lost 5 bases and J lost 1, with 11 bases in between. Germline V CDR1 and CDR2: SGHAT, FQNNGV. The CDR3 is 14 residues long. CDR3 amino acids: CASSPGLRNTEAFF. DNA of the CDR3: TGTGCCAGCAGCCCGGGACTAAGGAACACTGAAGCTTTCTTT.

The chain combines TRBV4-2 with TRBJ1-5; tentatively, D is TRBD1 (5 bases). Germline V lookup: CDR1 LGHNA, CDR2 YNFKEQ. The CDR3 length is 14 residues. V dropped 3 bases and J dropped 5 bases, with 11 bases sitting between them. CDR3 residues: CASSQTLTDQPQHF. CDR3 DNA: TGTGCCAGCAGCCAGACTCTGACAGATCAGCCCCAGCATTTT.

The chain uses TRBV19 and TRBJ2-5; 11 bases fit TRBD2. Trimming at V came to 3 bases and at J to 4 bases, leaving 25 bases not matched to a gene. CDR3 length equals 22 residues. Germline V gene lookup returns CDR1 LNHDA and CDR2 SQIVND (reference sequence). As DNA, the CDR3 is TGTGCCAGTAGTATTATAGGAAGGACCAAGGAAACTAGCGGGAGCCGGCGAGAGACCCAGTACTTC. Protein product: CASSIIGRTKETSGSRRETQYF.

CDR3 amino acids: CATSRDQGTGVTHQPQHF. The CDR3 DNA reads as TGTGCCACCAGCAGAGATCAGGGGACAGGGGTCACACATCAGCCCCAGCATTTT. The chain links TRBV15 to TRBJ1-5, with TRBD1 matching 10 bases. V was pared by 0 bases and J by 5 bases, with 10 bases of the junction left unmatched. The CDR3 contains 18 residues. CDR1 and CDR2 from the germline V gene are LNHNV and YYDKDF (reference sequence).

The V and J genes are TRBV2 and TRBJ2-7; D gene unclear. Deletions cut 4 bases from V and 0 bases from J, with 7 bases between. The CDR3 is 13 amino acids. Per the germline V gene, CDR1 is SNHLY and CDR2 is FYNNEI. In nucleotides, the CDR3 is TGTGCCAGCAGTGTAAGCGCCTCCTACGAGCAGTACTTC. This gives the protein CASSVSASYEQYF. The full variable domain, rest sourced from reference TRBV2 and TRBJ2-7, is EPEVTQTPSHQVTQMGQEVILRCVPISNHLYFYWYRQILGQKVEFLVSFYNNEISEKSEIFDDQFSVERPDGSNFTLKIRSTKLEDSAMYFCASSVSASYEQYFGPGTRLTVT.

This sequence joins TRBV3-1 (or the pseudogene TRBV3-2) and TRBJ1-5, with D unclear. With 4 bases removed from V and 9 bases from J, the gap between germline ends came to 13 bases. Looked up from germline, CDR1 is LGHDT and CDR2 is YNNKEL (reference sequence). CDR3 length: 13 residues. Here the CDR3 reads CASSLILEAPQHF. The DNA for the CDR3 is TGTGCCAGCAGCCTCATTCTGGAGGCGCCCCAGCATTTT.

The chain links TRBV6-1 to TRBJ1-1, with 7 bases that match TRBD1. The J segment lost 9 bases and the V segment lost 3 bases, leaving 4 bases of the junction unmatched. The CDR3 runs to 12 residues. The germline gives CDR1 MNHNS, CDR2 SASEGT. CDR3 coding DNA: TGTGCCAGCAGTGAGACAGGGAGCCAAGCTTTCTTT. Its translation is CASSETGSQAFF.

The V call is TRBV6-2 or TRBV6-3, the J call TRBJ1-1; D gene ambiguous. Germline V gene data show CDR1 as MNHEY and CDR2 as SVGEGT. The CDR3 consists of 16 residues. V dropped 3 bases and J dropped 1 base, with 15 bases sitting between them. The CDR3 reads CASSYVVRDKNTEAFF. The CDR3 nucleotides read TGTGCCAGCAGTTATGTGGTACGGGATAAGAACACTGAAGCTTTCTTT.

This chain links TRBV5-6 with TRBJ1-5; D call uncertain. The V and J ends lost 2 bases and 1 base respectively, with 7 bases between them. Per the germline V gene, CDR1 is SGHDT and CDR2 is YYEEEE. The CDR3 consists of 14 residues. CDR3 sequence: CASSFAGSNQPQHF. The DNA of the CDR3 is TGTGCCAGCAGCTTCGCCGGGAGCAATCAGCCCCAGCATTTT.

Many counts were recorded for this clone. The chain links TRBV28 to TRBJ2-6, with D possibly TRBD2 on 6 matching bases. Germline CDR1 is MDHEN and CDR2 is SYDVKM. V lost 3 bases and J 0 bases, leaving 21 bases between the germline ends. The CDR3 has 20 residues. The CDR3 DNA sequence: TGTGCCAGCAGTTTTAGGCTTAGCGGAGGCCGGAGCTCTGGGGCCAACGTCCTGACTTTC. It is translated as CASSFRLSGGRSSGANVLTF. Drawing the rest from reference TRBV28 and TRBJ2-6, the complete variable domain is DVKVTQSSRYLVKRTGEKVFLECVQDMDHENMFWYRQDPGLGLRLIYFSYDVKMKEKGDIPEGYSVSREKKERFSLILESASTNQTSMYLCASSFRLSGGRSSGANVLTFGAGSRLTVL.

The rearrangement uses TRBV28 and TRBJ1-2, with D possibly TRBD1 on 6 matching bases. In germline, CDR1 is MDHEN, CDR2 SYDVKM. This CDR3 is 14 amino acids long. V lost 5 bases, J lost 4 bases, and 14 bases lay in between. This CDR3 is CASSPARTAYGYTF. CDR3 nucleotide sequence: TGTGCCAGCAGTCCTGCTAGGACAGCCTATGGCTACACCTTC.

This rearrangement joins TRBV7-9 to TRBJ2-1; 8 bases line up with TRBD1. Germline loops: CDR1 SEHNR, CDR2 FQNEAQ (reference sequence). This CDR3 has 17 amino acids. Unmatched junction bases numbered 14, after V lost 4 bases and J lost 6 bases. The CDR3 bases are TGTGCCAGCAGCTCGTACAGGGGGACCAAAGTGGTCAATGAGCAGTTCTTC. This gives the protein CASSSYRGTKVVNEQFF.

V is TRBV6-5 and J is TRBJ2-1; D unresolved. V was pared by 0 bases and J by 4 bases, with 7 bases between. Germline CDR1 and CDR2: MNHEY and SVGAGI. This CDR3 region has 14 residues. This chain's CDR3 is CASSYSPTYNEQFF. As DNA, the CDR3 is TGTGCCAGCAGTTACTCGCCCACTTACAATGAGCAGTTCTTC.

CDR3 protein: CASSLDRDRGSTEAFF. DNA for the CDR3: TGCGCCAGCAGCTTGGATAGGGACAGGGGGTCCACTGAAGCTTTCTTT. The rearrangement joins TRBV5-1 to TRBJ1-1; 11 bases agree with TRBD1. Per germline, CDR1 SGHRS and CDR2 YFSETQ. The CDR3 is 16 residues long. V lost 0 bases and J lost 4; bases outside the gene matches: 5.

The chain carries TRBV4-3 and TRBJ2-3; 9 positions agree with TRBD2. The junction had 8 bases not matched to a gene; V was cut back by 0 bases and J by 4 bases. Germline CDR1 and CDR2: LGHNA and YSLEER. The CDR3 extends over 17 amino acids. CDR3: CASSQDPAGGPPDTQYF. The CDR3 DNA reads as TGCGCCAGCAGCCAAGATCCAGCGGGAGGCCCCCCAGATACGCAGTATTTT.

The chain recombines TRBV5-1 with TRBJ1-5; TRBD1 matches at 9 bases. Germline CDR1 is SGHRS and CDR2 is YFSETQ. The trim removed 0 bases at V and 2 bases at J, leaving 3 bases unmatched. This CDR3 region has 16 residues. The DNA of the CDR3 is TGCGCCAGCAGCTTGGGGGACAGGGAAGGCAATCAGCCCCAGCATTTT. It translates to CASSLGDREGNQPQHF.

This clone occurred once. The CDR3 DNA reads as TGTGCCAGCAGTTTATCGGGAATTGAAGCTTTCTTT. Translating gives CASSLSGIEAFF. The chain couples TRBV12-3 or TRBV12-4 to TRBJ1-1; no clear D. Trimming removed 2 bases from V and 7 bases from J, with 8 bases in between. This CDR3 is built from 12 residues.

A single count supports this clone. The chain carries TRBV28 and TRBJ2-3; 8 positions agree with TRBD1. The junction had 9 bases not matched to a gene; V was cut back by 3 bases and J by 1 base. CDR3 length: 17 residues. CDR1 and CDR2 from the germline V gene are MDHEN and SYDVKM. CDR3 bases: TGTGCCAGCAGTTTCGGCCAGGGGGCTAGAGGCACAGATACGCAGTATTTT. Amino acid sequence: CASSFGQGARGTDTQYF.

The V gene is TRBV11-2, the J gene TRBJ2-1; possible D gene TRBD2, 5 bases. V dropped 5 bases and J dropped 4 bases, with 9 bases sitting between them. Germline-derived CDR1 and CDR2 are SGHAT and FQNNGV. CDR3 length: 13 residues. CDR3 in amino acids: CASSRRGYNEQFF. CDR3 sequence (DNA): TGTGCCAGCAGCCGGCGCGGGTACAATGAGCAGTTCTTC.

This clone has just one count. The genes are TRBV7-8 and TRBJ2-7; 8 nucleotides line up with TRBD2. Germline values: CDR1 SGHVS, CDR2 FQNEAQ. V was pared by 5 bases and J by 4 bases, with 10 bases of the junction left unmatched. There are 15 residues in the CDR3. CDR3 coding DNA: TGTGCCAGCAGCACACGGGGGGGCGGCCAATACGAGCAGTACTTC. Amino acids: CASSTRGGGQYEQYF.